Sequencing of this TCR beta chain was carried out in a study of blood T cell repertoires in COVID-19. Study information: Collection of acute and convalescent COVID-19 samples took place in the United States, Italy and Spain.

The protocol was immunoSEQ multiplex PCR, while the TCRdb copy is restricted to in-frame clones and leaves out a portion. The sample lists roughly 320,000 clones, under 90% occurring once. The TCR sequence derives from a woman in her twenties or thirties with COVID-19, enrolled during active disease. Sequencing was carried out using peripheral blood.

The CDR3 reads CASRGTPYGYTF. CDR3 nucleotides: TGTGCCAGCAGAGGGACACCGTATGGCTACACCTTC. V is TRBV2 and J is TRBJ1-2; perhaps TRBD1 as D (6 bases). Germline V gives CDR1 SNHLY, CDR2 FYNNEI. V lost 6 bases and J 5 bases, leaving 10 bases between the germline ends. This CDR3 has 12 residues. The complete variable domain, with remaining parts taken from reference TRBV2 and TRBJ1-2, reads EPEVTQTPSHQVTQMGQEVILRCVPISNHLYFYWYRQILGQKVEFLVSFYNNEISEKSEIFDDQFSVERPDGSNFTLKIRSTKLEDSAMYFCASRGTPYGYTFGSGTRLTVV.